The sequence of this T cell receptor beta chain was determined in a study of blood T cell repertoires in COVID-19. Overall study: The samples span acute and convalescent COVID-19 from the United States, Italy and Spain.

Cohort allocation depended upon clinical history that participants reported. Libraries were prepared by immunoSEQ multiplex PCR; TCRdb keeps only in-frame clonotypes and omits some of them. The sample carries about 46,000 clones, 86% recorded once. This TCR was sampled from a woman aged 45-60 years who had recovered from COVID-19. Sequenced input: PBMCs or T cells enriched from blood (not recorded which).

The CDR3 loop reads CASSFRGVMGFDEQFF. CDR3 DNA: TGTGCCAGCAGCTTCAGGGGGGTGATGGGGTTCGATGAGCAGTTCTTC. V gene TRBV7-2 combines with J gene TRBJ2-1; maybe TRBD1 (7 bases). The germline CDR1 and CDR2 sequences are SGHTA and FQGNSA. CDR3 length equals 16 residues. Trimming left V 3 bases short and J 8 bases short, with 20 bases between.